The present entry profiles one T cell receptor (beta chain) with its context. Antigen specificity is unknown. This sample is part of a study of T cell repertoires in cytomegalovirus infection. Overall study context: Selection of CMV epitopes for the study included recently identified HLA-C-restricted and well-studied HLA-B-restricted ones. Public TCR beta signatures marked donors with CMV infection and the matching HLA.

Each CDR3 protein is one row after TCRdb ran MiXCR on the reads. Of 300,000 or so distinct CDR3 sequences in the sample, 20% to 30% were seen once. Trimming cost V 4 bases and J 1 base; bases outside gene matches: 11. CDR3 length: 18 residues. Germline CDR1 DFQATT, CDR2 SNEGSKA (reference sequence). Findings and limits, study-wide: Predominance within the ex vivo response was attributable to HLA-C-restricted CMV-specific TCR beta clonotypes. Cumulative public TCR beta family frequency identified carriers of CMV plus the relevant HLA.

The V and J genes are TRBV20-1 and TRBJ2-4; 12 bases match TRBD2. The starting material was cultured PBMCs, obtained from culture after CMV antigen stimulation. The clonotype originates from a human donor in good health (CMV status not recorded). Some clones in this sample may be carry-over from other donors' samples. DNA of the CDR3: TGCAGTGCTACTTTGACTAGCGGGAGAGGGGCGGCCAAAAACATTCAGTACTTC. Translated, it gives CSATLTSGRGAAKNIQYF.